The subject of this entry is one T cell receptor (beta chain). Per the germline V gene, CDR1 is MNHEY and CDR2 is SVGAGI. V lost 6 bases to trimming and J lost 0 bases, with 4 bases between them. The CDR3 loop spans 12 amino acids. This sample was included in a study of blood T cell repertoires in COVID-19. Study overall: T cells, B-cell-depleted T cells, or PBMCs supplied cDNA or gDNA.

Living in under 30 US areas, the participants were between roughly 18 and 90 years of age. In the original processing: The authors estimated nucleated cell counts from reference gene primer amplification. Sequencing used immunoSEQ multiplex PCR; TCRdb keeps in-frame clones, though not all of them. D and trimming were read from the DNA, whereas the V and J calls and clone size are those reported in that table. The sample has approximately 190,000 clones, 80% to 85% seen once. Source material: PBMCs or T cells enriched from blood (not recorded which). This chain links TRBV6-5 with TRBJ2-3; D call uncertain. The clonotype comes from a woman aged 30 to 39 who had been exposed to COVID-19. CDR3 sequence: CASSRSTDTQYF. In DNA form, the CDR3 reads TGTGCCAGCAGCCGTAGCACAGATACGCAGTATTTT.